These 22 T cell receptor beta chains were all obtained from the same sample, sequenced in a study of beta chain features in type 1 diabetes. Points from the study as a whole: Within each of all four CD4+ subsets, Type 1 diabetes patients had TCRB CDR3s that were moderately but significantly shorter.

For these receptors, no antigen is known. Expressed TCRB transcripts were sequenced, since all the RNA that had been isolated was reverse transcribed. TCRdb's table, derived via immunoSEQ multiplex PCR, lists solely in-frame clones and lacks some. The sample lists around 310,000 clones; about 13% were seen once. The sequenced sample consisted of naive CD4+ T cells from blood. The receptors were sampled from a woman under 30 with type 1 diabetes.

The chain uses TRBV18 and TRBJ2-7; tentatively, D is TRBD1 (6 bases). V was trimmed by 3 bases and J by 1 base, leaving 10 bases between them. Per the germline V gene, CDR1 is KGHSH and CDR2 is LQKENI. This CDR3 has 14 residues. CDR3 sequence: CASSPGQMSYEQYF. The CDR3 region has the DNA TGTGCCAGCTCACCCGGACAGATGTCCTACGAGCAGTACTTC.

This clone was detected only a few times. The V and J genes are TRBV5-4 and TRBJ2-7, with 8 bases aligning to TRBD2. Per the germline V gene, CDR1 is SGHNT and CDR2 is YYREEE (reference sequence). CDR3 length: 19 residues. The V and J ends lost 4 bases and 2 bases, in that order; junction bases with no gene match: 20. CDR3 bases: TGTGCCAGCAGCCGCACTAGCGGTACCCCAAACCCGAGGGCCTACGAGCAGTACGTC. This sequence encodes CASSRTSGTPNPRAYEQYV.

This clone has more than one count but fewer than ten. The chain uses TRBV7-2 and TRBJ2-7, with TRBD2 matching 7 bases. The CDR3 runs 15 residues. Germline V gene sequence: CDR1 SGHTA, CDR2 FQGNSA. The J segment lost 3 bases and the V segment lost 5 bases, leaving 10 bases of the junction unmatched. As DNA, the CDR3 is TGTGCCAGCAGCCAGGATAGCGGGCGAGTCTACGAGCAGTACGTC. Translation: CASSQDSGRVYEQYV.

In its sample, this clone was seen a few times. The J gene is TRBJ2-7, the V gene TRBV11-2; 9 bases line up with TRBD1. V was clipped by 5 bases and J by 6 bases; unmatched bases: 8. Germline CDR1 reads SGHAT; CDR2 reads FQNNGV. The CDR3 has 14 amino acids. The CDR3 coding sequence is TGTGCCAGCAGCGCCGGGACAGGGCGTAGCGAGCAGTACTTC. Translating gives CASSAGTGRSEQYF.

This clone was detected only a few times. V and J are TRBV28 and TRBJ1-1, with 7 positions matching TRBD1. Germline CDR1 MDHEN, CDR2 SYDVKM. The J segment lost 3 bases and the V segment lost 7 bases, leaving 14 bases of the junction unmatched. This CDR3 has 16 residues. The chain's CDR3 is CASKFPTTGIYTEAFF. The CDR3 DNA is TGTGCCAGCAAGTTCCCCACGACAGGGATATACACTGAAGCTTTCTTT. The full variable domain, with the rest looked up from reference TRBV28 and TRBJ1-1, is DVKVTQSSRYLVKRTGEKVFLECVQDMDHENMFWYRQDPGLGLRLIYFSYDVKMKEKGDIPEGYSVSREKKERFSLILESASTNQTSMYLCASKFPTTGIYTEAFFGQGTRLTVV.

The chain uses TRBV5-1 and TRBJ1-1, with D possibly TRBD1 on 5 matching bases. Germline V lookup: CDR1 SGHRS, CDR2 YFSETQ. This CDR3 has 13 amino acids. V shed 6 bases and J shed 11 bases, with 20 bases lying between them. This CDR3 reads CASTQGEGKLAFF. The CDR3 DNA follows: TGCGCCAGCACCCAAGGGGAGGGGAAGTTGGCTTTCTTT. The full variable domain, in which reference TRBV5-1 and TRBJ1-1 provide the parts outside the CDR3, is KAGVTQTPRYLIKTRGQQVTLSCSPISGHRSVSWYQQTPGQGLQFLFEYFSETQRNKGNFPGRFSGRQFSNSRSEMNVSTLELGDSALYLCASTQGEGKLAFFGQGTRLTVV.

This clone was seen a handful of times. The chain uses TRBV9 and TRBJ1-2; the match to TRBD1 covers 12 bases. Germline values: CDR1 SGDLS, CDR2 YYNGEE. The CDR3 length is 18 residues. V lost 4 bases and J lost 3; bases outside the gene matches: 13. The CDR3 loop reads CASSPSPGTGGADYGYTF. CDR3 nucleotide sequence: TGTGCCAGCAGCCCCAGTCCCGGGACAGGGGGCGCGGACTATGGCTACACCTTC.

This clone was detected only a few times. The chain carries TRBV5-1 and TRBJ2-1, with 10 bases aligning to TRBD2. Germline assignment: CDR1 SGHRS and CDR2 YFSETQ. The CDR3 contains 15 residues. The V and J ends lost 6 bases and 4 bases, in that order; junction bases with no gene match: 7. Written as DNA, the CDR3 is TGCGCCAGCACCTATCTAGCGGGAGCTTACAATGAGCAGTTCTTC. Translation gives CASTYLAGAYNEQFF.

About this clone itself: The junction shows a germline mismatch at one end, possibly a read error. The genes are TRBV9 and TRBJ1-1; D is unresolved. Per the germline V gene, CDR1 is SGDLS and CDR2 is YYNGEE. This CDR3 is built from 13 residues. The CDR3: CASSPRGNSEAFF. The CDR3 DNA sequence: TGTGCCAGCAGCCCCCGAGGGAACAGTGAAGCTTTCTTT.

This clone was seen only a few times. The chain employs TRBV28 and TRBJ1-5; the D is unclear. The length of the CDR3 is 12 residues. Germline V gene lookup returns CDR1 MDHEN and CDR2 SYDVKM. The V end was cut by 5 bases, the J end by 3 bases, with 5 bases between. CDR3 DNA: TGTGCCAGCAGTCTTTACAATCAGCCCCAGCATTTT. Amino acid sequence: CASSLYNQPQHF.

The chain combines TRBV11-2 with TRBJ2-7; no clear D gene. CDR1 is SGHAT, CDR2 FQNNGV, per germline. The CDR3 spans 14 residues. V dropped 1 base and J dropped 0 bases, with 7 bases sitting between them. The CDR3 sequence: CASSLGRFSYEQYF. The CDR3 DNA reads TGTGCCAGCAGCTTAGGGCGGTTCTCCTACGAGCAGTACTTC.

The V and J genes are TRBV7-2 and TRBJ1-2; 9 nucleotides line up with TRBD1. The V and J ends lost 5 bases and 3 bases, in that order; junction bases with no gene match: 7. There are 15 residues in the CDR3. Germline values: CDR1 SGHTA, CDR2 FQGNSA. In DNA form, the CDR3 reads TGTGCCAGCAGCGATGGACAGGGGCGGGACTATGGCTACACCTTC. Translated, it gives CASSDGQGRDYGYTF.

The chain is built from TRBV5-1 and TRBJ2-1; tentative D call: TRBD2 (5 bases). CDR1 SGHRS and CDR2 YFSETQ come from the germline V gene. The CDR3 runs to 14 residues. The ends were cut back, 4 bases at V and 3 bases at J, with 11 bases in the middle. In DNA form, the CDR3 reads TGCGCCAGCAGCCCCGGAGGTGTCTACAATGAGCAGTTCTTC. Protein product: CASSPGGVYNEQFF.

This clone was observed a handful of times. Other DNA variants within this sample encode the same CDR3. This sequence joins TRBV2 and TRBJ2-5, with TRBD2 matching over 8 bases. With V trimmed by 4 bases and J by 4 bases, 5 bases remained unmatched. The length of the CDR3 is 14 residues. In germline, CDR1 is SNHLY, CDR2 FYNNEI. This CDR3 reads CASSVRLAGETQYF. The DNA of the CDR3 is TGTGCCAGCAGTGTTCGGCTAGCGGGAGAGACCCAGTACTTC.

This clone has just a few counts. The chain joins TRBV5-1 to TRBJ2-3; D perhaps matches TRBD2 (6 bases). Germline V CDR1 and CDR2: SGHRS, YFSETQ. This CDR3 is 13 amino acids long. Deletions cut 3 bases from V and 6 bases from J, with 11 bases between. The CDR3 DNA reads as TGCGCCAGCAGCTGGAGGGCCCCCGATACGCAGTATTTT. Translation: CASSWRAPDTQYF.

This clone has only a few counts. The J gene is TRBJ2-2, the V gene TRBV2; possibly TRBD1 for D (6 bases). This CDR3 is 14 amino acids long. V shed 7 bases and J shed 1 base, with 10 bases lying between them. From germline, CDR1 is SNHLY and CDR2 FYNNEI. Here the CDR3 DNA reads TGTGCCAGCACGGTGACAGGGAACACCGGGGAGCTGTTTTTT. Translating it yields CASTVTGNTGELFF. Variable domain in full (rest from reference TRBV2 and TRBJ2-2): EPEVTQTPSHQVTQMGQEVILRCVPISNHLYFYWYRQILGQKVEFLVSFYNNEISEKSEIFDDQFSVERPDGSNFTLKIRSTKLEDSAMYFCASTVTGNTGELFFGEGSRLTVL.

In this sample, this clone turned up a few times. The chain's CDR3 is CASSLIGGSSYEQYF. Written as DNA, the CDR3 is TGTGCCAGCAGCTTGATCGGCGGGAGCTCCTACGAGCAGTACTTC. The chain is built from TRBV7-3 and TRBJ2-7, with 7 bases matching TRBD2. Germline V gives CDR1 SGHTA, CDR2 FQGTGA. The length of the CDR3 is 15 residues. V shed 3 bases, J shed 0 bases, and the junction held 5 bases outside the gene matches.

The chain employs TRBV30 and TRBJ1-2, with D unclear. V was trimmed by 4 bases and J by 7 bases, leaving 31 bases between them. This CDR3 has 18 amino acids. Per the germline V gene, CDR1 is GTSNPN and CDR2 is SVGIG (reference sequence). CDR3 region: CAWTAGGRFGPSGVGYTF. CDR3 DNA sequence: TGTGCCTGGACAGCCGGCGGGCGGTTTGGCCCCAGTGGTGTTGGCTACACCTTC. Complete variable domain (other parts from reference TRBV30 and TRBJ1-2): SQTIHQWPATLVQPVGSPLSLECTVEGTSNPNLYWYRQAAGRGLQLLFYSVGIGQISSEVPQNLSASRPQDRQFILSSKKLLLSDSGFYLCAWTAGGRFGPSGVGYTFGSGTRLTVV.

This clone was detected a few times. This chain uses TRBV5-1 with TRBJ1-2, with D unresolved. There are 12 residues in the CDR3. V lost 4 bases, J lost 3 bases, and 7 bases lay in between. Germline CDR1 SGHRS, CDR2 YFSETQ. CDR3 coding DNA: TGCGCCAGCAGCGCCGAGCACTATGGCTACACCTTC. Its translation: CASSAEHYGYTF. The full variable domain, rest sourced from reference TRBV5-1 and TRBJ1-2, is KAGVTQTPRYLIKTRGQQVTLSCSPISGHRSVSWYQQTPGQGLQFLFEYFSETQRNKGNFPGRFSGRQFSNSRSEMNVSTLELGDSALYLCASSAEHYGYTFGSGTRLTVV.

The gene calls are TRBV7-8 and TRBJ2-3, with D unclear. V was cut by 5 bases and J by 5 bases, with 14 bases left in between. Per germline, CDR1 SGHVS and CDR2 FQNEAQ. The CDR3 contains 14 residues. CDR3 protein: CASSQIGGGDTQYF. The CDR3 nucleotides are TGTGCCAGCAGCCAAATTGGCGGTGGAGATACGCAGTATTTT.

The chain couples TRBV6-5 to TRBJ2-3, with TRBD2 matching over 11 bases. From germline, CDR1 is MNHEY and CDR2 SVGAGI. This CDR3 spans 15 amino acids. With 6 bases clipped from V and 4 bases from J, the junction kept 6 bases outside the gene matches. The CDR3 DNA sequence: TGTGCCAGCAGGACTAGCGGGAAGAGCGCAGATACGCAGTATTTT. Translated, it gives CASRTSGKSADTQYF.

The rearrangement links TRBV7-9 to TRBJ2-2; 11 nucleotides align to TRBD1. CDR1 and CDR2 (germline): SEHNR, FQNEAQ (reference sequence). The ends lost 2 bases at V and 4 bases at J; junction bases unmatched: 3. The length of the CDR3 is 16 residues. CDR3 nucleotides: TGTGCCAGCAGCTTATGGACAGGGGGCGTCACCGGGGAGCTGTTTTTT. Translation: CASSLWTGGVTGELFF.